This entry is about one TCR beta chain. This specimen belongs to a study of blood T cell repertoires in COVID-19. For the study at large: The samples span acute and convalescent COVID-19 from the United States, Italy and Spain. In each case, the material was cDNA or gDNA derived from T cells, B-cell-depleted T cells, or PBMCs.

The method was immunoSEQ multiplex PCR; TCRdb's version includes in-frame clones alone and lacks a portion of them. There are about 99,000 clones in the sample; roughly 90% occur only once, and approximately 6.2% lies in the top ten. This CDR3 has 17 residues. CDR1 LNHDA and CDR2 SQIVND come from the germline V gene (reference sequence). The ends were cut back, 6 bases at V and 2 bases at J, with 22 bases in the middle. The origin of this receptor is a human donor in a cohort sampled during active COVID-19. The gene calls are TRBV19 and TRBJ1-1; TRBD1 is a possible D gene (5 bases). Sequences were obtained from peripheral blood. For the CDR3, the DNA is TGTGCCAGTAGCAATGAACAGGACCTATGGGGTAACACTGAAGCTTTCTTT. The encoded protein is CASSNEQDLWGNTEAFF.